This T cell receptor (beta chain) came from a study of graft-versus-host responses after intestinal transplantation. The overall study: Recipients were all induced with anti-thymocyte globulin, then given tacrolimus and steroids for about three years.

Sequencing was performed with immunoSEQ multiplex PCR; in TCRdb, only in-frame clones are kept and a portion is missing. The sample shows about 85,000 clones, 75% to 95% of them seen only once. Between the trimmed V and J ends, which lost 3 bases and 0 bases, there was a span of 14 bases. CDR1 is GTSNPN and CDR2 is SVGIG in the germline V gene (reference sequence). This CDR3 region has 16 residues. The study, taken as a whole, reports: When patients had graft-donor T cell macrochimerism, their allografts held high graft-versus-host to host-versus-graft clonal ratios. Ileal or blood samples showed some GvH clones first, and such clones were also found in recipient marrow.

This clone was recorded a few times. Its antigen remains unidentified. The chain recombines TRBV30 with TRBJ2-2; D unclear. The clonotype was recovered from a human donor who was the organ donor for an intestinal transplant. The sample in question was unstimulated CD8+ T cells sorted from spleen or lymph node cells, obtained before transplant. The CDR3 region has the DNA TGTGCCTGGAGGAGTGGGTGGGCTACGAACACCGGGGAGCTGTTTTTT. Its translation: CAWRSGWATNTGELFF.